This T cell receptor beta chain is drawn from a study of early T cells in non-severe SARS-CoV-2 infection. Each CDR3 protein gets one entry after TCRdb re-called the 5' RACE reads with MiXCR. The sample yields about 49,000 distinct CDR3 sequences, about 12% seen once. The clonotype was recovered from an adult who was a healthcare worker with PCR-confirmed SARS-CoV-2 infection or an uninfected control (not recorded which). The specimen was whole blood.

CDR3 sequence: CASSIGSYYEQYF. CDR3 bases: TGTGCCAGTAGTATAGGCAGCTACTACGAGCAGTACTTC. V usage is TRBV19 and J usage is TRBJ2-7; D call uncertain. Germline V gene lookup returns CDR1 LNHDA and CDR2 SQIVND (reference sequence). The V gene lost 1 base and the J gene lost 3 bases, with 7 bases spanning the gap. The length of the CDR3 is 13 residues.